Listed here is a single TCR beta chain. This record belongs to a study of Ad26.COV2.S vaccination and SARS-CoV-2 variants. This CDR3 contains 15 residues. Germline V gene sequence: CDR1 SGHTA, CDR2 FQGTGA. V was shortened by 4 bases and J by 0 bases, with 11 bases between the two germline ends. The treatment was: some 20 received Ad26.COV2.S at low or high dose, single or two shots; 5 received placebo; per-sample allocation not given. Sampling was done on day 63 after the first vaccine or placebo injection. The repertoire was sequenced with immunoSEQ multiplex PCR; TCRdb's copy has only in-frame clones and lacks some. The table records 300,000 to 400,000 clones, around 90% of them present only once.

The chain recombines TRBV7-3 with TRBJ2-3, with no clear D. Sequenced material: peripheral blood, taken in a trial of Ad26.COV2.S vaccine versus placebo. The sequence was collected from a person aged 18-60 years who received the Ad26.COV2.S COVID-19 vaccine or a placebo. The DNA of the CDR3 is TGTGCCAGCAGCTCCTCGGGTATAAGCACAGATACGCAGTATTTT. Its protein product is CASSSSGISTDTQYF.